These 7 T cell receptor beta chains were sequenced from one sample in a study of T-cell memory formation after mild COVID-19. Each CDR3 protein is one row after TCRdb ran MiXCR on the 5' RACE reads. The sample lists more than 150,000 distinct CDR3 sequences, approximately 17% occurring once. The sample was PBMCs or a T cell subset sorted from them (not recorded which). The receptors originated from a man between 18 and 29 years old who had mild COVID-19 (a few samples of this study predate the infection). Cell type and time point are not known.

This clonotype was seen a handful of times. The chain joins TRBV4-3 to TRBJ2-7; a possible D gene is TRBD1 (7 bases). V lost 3 bases, J lost 6 bases, and 12 bases lay in between. The V gene's germline CDR1 is LGHNA and CDR2 YSLEER. The CDR3 spans 13 residues. CDR3 DNA: TGCGCCAGCAGCCACGCGGGACAGTCCGAGCAGTACGTC. Translation gives CASSHAGQSEQYV.

This clonotype showed up just a few times. This chain links TRBV7-9 with TRBJ2-3; 8 nucleotides line up with TRBD2. Trimming cost V 5 bases and J 6 bases; bases outside gene matches: 4. This CDR3 region has 13 residues. Germline V gene sequence: CDR1 SEHNR, CDR2 FQNEAQ (reference sequence). The CDR3: CASSQRGGDTQYF. CDR3 sequence (DNA): TGTGCCAGCAGCCAGCGCGGGGGGGATACGCAGTATTTT.

The chain employs TRBV7-2 and TRBJ1-1, with a tentative D call TRBD1 (5 bases). Germline V lookup: CDR1 SGHTA, CDR2 FQGNSA. CDR3 length equals 15 residues. Trimming removed 5 bases from V and 4 bases from J, with 17 bases in between. Written as DNA, the CDR3 is TGTGCCAGCAGCCGTGGCAGGGTGAGGTCCACTGAAGCTTTCTTT. Amino acids: CASSRGRVRSTEAFF.

There are many counts of this clonotype. This chain joins TRBV4-1 and TRBJ1-1; D remains unclear. There are 13 residues in the CDR3. Trimming cost V 4 bases and J 1 base, with 7 bases left between them. Germline-derived CDR1 and CDR2 are MGHRA and YSYEKL. CDR3 protein: CASSRGPNTEAFF. The CDR3 bases are TGCGCCAGCAGCCGCGGCCCGAACACTGAAGCTTTCTTT.

The J gene is TRBJ2-1, the V gene TRBV18, with D unresolved. Germline V lookup: CDR1 KGHSH, CDR2 LQKENI. Between the trimmed V and J ends, which lost 5 bases and 6 bases, there was a span of 17 bases. There are 15 residues in the CDR3. The CDR3 coding sequence is TGTGCCAGCTCAGCCTTAGGTCGGGCCGGCAATGAGCAGTTCTTC. This codes for CASSALGRAGNEQFF.

This clonotype was seen a few times. The chain has TRBV13 and TRBJ1-2; D is unclear. Germline CDR1 reads PRHDT; CDR2 reads FYEKMQ (reference sequence). The CDR3 contains 13 residues. The ends were cut back, 4 bases at V and 3 bases at J, with 9 bases in the middle. The CDR3 is CASSSLDHYGYTF. In DNA form, the CDR3 reads TGTGCCAGCAGCTCCCTCGACCACTATGGCTACACCTTC. Combining the CDR3 with reference TRBV13 and TRBJ1-2 gives the whole variable domain AAGVIQSPRHLIKEKRETATLKCYPIPRHDTVYWYQQGPGQDPQFLISFYEKMQSDKGSIPDRFSAQQFSDYHSELNMSSLELGDSALYFCASSSLDHYGYTFGSGTRLTVV.

This chain connects TRBV12-3 or TRBV12-4 to TRBJ1-1; D unclear. The CDR3 length is 12 residues. The V gene lost 1 base and the J gene lost 6 bases, with 6 bases spanning the gap. In nucleotides, the CDR3 is TGTGCCAGCAGTTTAGTCGCGGCTGAAGCTTTCTTT. Its protein product is CASSLVAAEAFF.